This is a list of T cell receptor beta chains from one sample in a study of yellow fever vaccine responses in identical twins. TCRdb redid the calling of the RT-PCR reads with MiXCR, one entry per CDR3 protein. The sample carries approximately 2,500 distinct CDR3 sequences, around three quarters recorded once. The sequencing here drew on T cells from blood (PBMCs), unsorted or a sorted subset (not recorded which), taken before or after yellow fever vaccination (not recorded which). The receptors here all came from a female donor who received the yellow fever vaccine. The CDR3 runs from the conserved cysteine through the conserved F or W. A row's size may be missing; if present it is once, few, many or a size class.

V gene: TRBV7-9
J gene: TRBJ2-7
clone size: .
CDR3 protein: CASSLSISYEQYF

V gene: TRBV5-1
J gene: TRBJ2-1
clone size: .
CDR3 protein: CASSKSGDNEQFF

V gene: TRBV10-3
J gene: TRBJ1-1
clone size: few
CDR3 protein: CAISGQGGVTEAFF

V gene: TRBV13
J gene: TRBJ2-1
clone size: .
CDR3 protein: CASNPSPATQFF

V gene: TRBV6-5
J gene: TRBJ1-5
clone size: few
CDR3 protein: CASSYGRAGESNQPQHF

V gene: TRBV25-1
J gene: TRBJ1-2
clone size: .
CDR3 protein: CASSEGSRRGYTF

V gene: TRBV5-1
J gene: TRBJ2-5
clone size: few
CDR3 protein: CASSSGTGRETQYF

V gene: TRBV4-2
J gene: TRBJ2-3
clone size: few
CDR3 protein: CASSQDLGGGTDTQYF

V gene: TRBV11-1
J gene: TRBJ2-3
clone size: few
CDR3 protein: CASSPRGSSYTDTQYF

V gene: TRBV12-3/TRBV12-4
J gene: TRBJ2-1
clone size: .
CDR3 protein: CANGDTSYNEQFF

V gene: TRBV18
J gene: TRBJ2-5
clone size: .
CDR3 protein: CASSPGIGETQYF

V gene: TRBV3-1
J gene: TRBJ2-5
clone size: .
CDR3 protein: CASSQETQYF

V gene: TRBV7-3
J gene: TRBJ2-1
clone size: few
CDR3 protein: CASSLRLATNEQFF

V gene: TRBV29-1
J gene: TRBJ2-5
clone size: .
CDR3 protein: CSVEEDLGTQYF

V gene: TRBV3-1
J gene: TRBJ1-1
clone size: .
CDR3 protein: CASSQYTGDTEAFF

V gene: TRBV11-1
J gene: TRBJ1-6
clone size: .
CDR3 protein: CASSPRDRAADAPLHF

V gene: TRBV20-1
J gene: TRBJ2-7
clone size: .
CDR3 protein: CSASHGYEQYF

V gene: TRBV11-1
J gene: TRBJ2-3
clone size: .
CDR3 protein: CASSPYGTSGSTDTQYF

V gene: TRBV10-3
J gene: TRBJ1-1
clone size: .
CDR3 protein: CAISWHTEAFF

V gene: TRBV5-1
J gene: TRBJ2-5
clone size: .
CDR3 protein: CASSFQGSYQETQYF

V gene: TRBV11-1
J gene: TRBJ2-3
clone size: .
CDR3 protein: CASRAGGLAGSEDTQYF

V gene: TRBV20-1
J gene: TRBJ2-5
clone size: .
CDR3 protein: CSARDGSRAETQYF

V gene: TRBV11-1
J gene: TRBJ2-1
clone size: .
CDR3 protein: CASSIRLANEQFF

V gene: TRBV24-1
J gene: TRBJ1-2
clone size: few
CDR3 protein: CATSDSSAGDGYTF

V gene: TRBV11-3
J gene: TRBJ2-5
clone size: .
CDR3 protein: CASSLATGGGETQYF

V gene: TRBV6-5
J gene: TRBJ2-1
clone size: .
CDR3 protein: CASSSTLVSDEQFF

V gene: TRBV20-1
J gene: TRBJ2-5
clone size: once
CDR3 protein: CSARDGGSQETQYF

V gene: TRBV11-2
J gene: TRBJ2-7
clone size: .
CDR3 protein: CASSLYPGSEIEQYF

V gene: TRBV12-3/TRBV12-4
J gene: TRBJ2-1
clone size: .
CDR3 protein: CASSLGTSGYNEQFF

V gene: TRBV11-3
J gene: TRBJ1-1
clone size: .
CDR3 protein: CASSLVASNTEAFF

V gene: TRBV23-1
J gene: TRBJ2-2
clone size: .
CDR3 protein: CASPREGAPGSCFF

V gene: TRBV2
J gene: TRBJ2-3
clone size: .
CDR3 protein: CASSEFPAGETDTQYF

V gene: TRBV24-1
J gene: TRBJ2-1
clone size: .
CDR3 protein: CATSEGLVRNEQFF

V gene: TRBV20-1
J gene: TRBJ2-2
clone size: .
CDR3 protein: CSADRGAGELFF

V gene: TRBV11-2
J gene: TRBJ2-7
clone size: .
CDR3 protein: CASSLVGEQYF

V gene: TRBV13
J gene: TRBJ2-1
clone size: .
CDR3 protein: CASSSWDSFSYNEQFF

V gene: TRBV11-1
J gene: TRBJ1-1
clone size: .
CDR3 protein: CASSLRGDTEAFF

V gene: TRBV11-1
J gene: TRBJ2-7
clone size: .
CDR3 protein: CASSFPETYEQYF

V gene: TRBV16
J gene: TRBJ2-7
clone size: .
CDR3 protein: CASSQSNYEQYF

V gene: TRBV11-1
J gene: TRBJ2-1
clone size: .
CDR3 protein: CASSVGQEQFF

V gene: TRBV2
J gene: TRBJ1-4
clone size: .
CDR3 protein: CASSAGESEKLFF

V gene: TRBV12-3/TRBV12-4
J gene: TRBJ1-5
clone size: .
CDR3 protein: CASRQSNQPQHF

V gene: TRBV15
J gene: TRBJ2-4
clone size: few
CDR3 protein: CATSRGKGQTAKNIQYF

V gene: TRBV19
J gene: TRBJ2-3
clone size: .
CDR3 protein: CAVAGSNADTQYF

V gene: TRBV6-2/TRBV6-3
J gene: TRBJ2-1
clone size: .
CDR3 protein: CASRELAGGLNEQFF

V gene: TRBV13
J gene: TRBJ2-3
clone size: .
CDR3 protein: CASILADTQYF

V gene: TRBV6-2/TRBV6-3
J gene: TRBJ2-1
clone size: few
CDR3 protein: CASRPGTSGEQFF

V gene: TRBV25-1
J gene: TRBJ2-5
clone size: .
CDR3 protein: CASSEYGGGQETQYF

V gene: TRBV12-3/TRBV12-4
J gene: TRBJ2-7
clone size: .
CDR3 protein: CASSPQTLAGGGEQYF

V gene: TRBV4-2
J gene: TRBJ2-5
clone size: .
CDR3 protein: CASSQANGHETQYF

V gene: TRBV7-9
J gene: TRBJ1-2
clone size: .
CDR3 protein: CASSWEVVPMDYGYTF

V gene: TRBV11-1
J gene: TRBJ2-5
clone size: .
CDR3 protein: CASSFPGETQYF

V gene: TRBV4-1
J gene: TRBJ1-1
clone size: once
CDR3 protein: CASSQGQGVAFF

V gene: TRBV19
J gene: TRBJ2-3
clone size: .
CDR3 protein: CASSRGTDTQYF

V gene: TRBV6-5
J gene: TRBJ1-1
clone size: .
CDR3 protein: CASSYSDRAVENTEAFF

V gene: TRBV5-6
J gene: TRBJ2-3
clone size: .
CDR3 protein: CASSLNSGSTDTQYF

V gene: TRBV20-1
J gene: TRBJ1-2
clone size: .
CDR3 protein: CSASGDSGYTF